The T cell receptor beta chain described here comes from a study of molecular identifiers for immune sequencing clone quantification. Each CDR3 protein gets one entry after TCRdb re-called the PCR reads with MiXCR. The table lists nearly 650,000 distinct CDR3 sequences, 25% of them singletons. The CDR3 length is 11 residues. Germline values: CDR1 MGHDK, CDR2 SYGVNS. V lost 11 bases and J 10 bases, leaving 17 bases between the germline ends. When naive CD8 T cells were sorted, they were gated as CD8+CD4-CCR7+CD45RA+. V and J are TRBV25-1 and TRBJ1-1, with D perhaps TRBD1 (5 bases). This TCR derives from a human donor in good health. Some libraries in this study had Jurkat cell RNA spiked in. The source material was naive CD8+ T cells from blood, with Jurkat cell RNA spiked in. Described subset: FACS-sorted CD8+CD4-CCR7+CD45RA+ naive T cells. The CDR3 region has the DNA TGTGCCCGCCGTGCGGGGACGGCAGCTTTCTTT. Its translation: CARRAGTAAFF.